Shown below are 25 T cell receptor beta chains from a single sample sequenced in a study of yellow fever vaccine responses in identical twins. One entry per CDR3 protein results from TCRdb running MiXCR on the RT-PCR reads. The table lists around 690 distinct CDR3 sequences, approximately 80% of them singletons. This sample comprised T cells from blood (PBMCs), unsorted or a sorted subset (not recorded which), obtained before or after yellow fever vaccination (not recorded which). All receptors come from a woman between 18 and 30 years old who received the yellow fever vaccine.

The chain carries TRBV28 and TRBJ2-7; D gene unclear. V lost 5 bases, J lost 6 bases, and 14 bases lay in between. Germline V gene data show CDR1 as MDHEN and CDR2 as SYDVKM. The CDR3 runs 13 residues. The CDR3 DNA reads as TGTGCCAGCAGTACCCCAGCCCGGCCCGAGCAGTACGTC. It codes for CASSTPARPEQYV.

The chain links TRBV15 to TRBJ2-7, with 10 bases that match TRBD2. Trimming at V came to 1 base and at J to 2 bases, leaving 2 bases not matched to a gene. Per the germline V gene, CDR1 is LNHNV and CDR2 is YYDKDF (reference sequence). The CDR3 consists of 15 residues. This CDR3 reads CATSRGTSGTYEQYF. In nucleotides, the CDR3 is TGTGCCACCAGCAGAGGGACTAGCGGAACCTACGAGCAGTACTTC. Full variable domain (outside the CDR3, taken from reference TRBV15 and TRBJ2-7): DAMVIQNPRYQVTQFGKPVTLSCSQTLNHNVMYWYQQKSSQAPKLLFHYYDKDFNNEADTPDNFQSRRPNTSFCFLDIRSPGLGDTAMYLCATSRGTSGTYEQYFGPGTRLTVT.

The J gene is TRBJ2-1, the V gene TRBV7-6; 11 bases match TRBD2. This CDR3 region has 15 residues. Germline V gene sequence: CDR1 SGHVS, CDR2 FNYEAQ. Losses at the gene ends were 5 bases for V and 10 bases for J; bases not matched to a gene: 10. The CDR3 DNA reads as TGTGCCAGCAGCCCAGGACTAGCGGGTGCTGAAGAGCAGTTCTTC. Protein sequence: CASSPGLAGAEEQFF.

In its sample, this clonotype was seen once. This chain connects TRBV16 to TRBJ1-3; D perhaps matches TRBD1 (6 bases). The CDR3 has 17 amino acids. Germline lookup yields CDR1 KGHSY and CDR2 FQNENV. With 3 bases removed from V and 4 bases from J, the gap between germline ends came to 19 bases. The CDR3 DNA follows: TGTGCCAGCAGCCAGCGCGTCGGGACACTCGAAGGAAACACCATATATTTT. Its protein product is CASSQRVGTLEGNTIYF.

The chain employs TRBV12-3 or TRBV12-4 and TRBJ2-7; TRBD1 might be the D (6 bases). Trimming pared 2 bases from V and 1 base from J, leaving 18 bases between. The CDR3 runs to 17 residues. The CDR3 bases are TGTGCCAGCAGTTTACGGCCCTTAGGGGACATTTCCTACGAGCAGTACTTC. Amino acid sequence: CASSLRPLGDISYEQYF.

The chain links TRBV7-3 to TRBJ2-1; D might be TRBD1 or TRBD2, each matching 5 bases. With 5 bases removed from V and 0 bases from J, the gap between germline ends came to 11 bases. Germline V gene data show CDR1 as SGHTA and CDR2 as FQGTGA. There are 15 residues in the CDR3. CDR3 residues: CASSLGTHSYNEQFF. The CDR3 nucleotides read TGTGCCAGCAGCCTTGGGACCCACTCCTACAATGAGCAGTTCTTC.

In its sample, this clonotype was seen a few times. The gene calls are TRBV10-1 and TRBJ1-3, with D unresolved. Germline CDR1 reads WNHNN; CDR2 reads SYGVQD (reference sequence). V was pared by 9 bases and J by 2 bases, with 14 bases between. The CDR3 extends over 14 amino acids. In DNA form, the CDR3 reads TGCGCCAGTACGGACGGGATGACTGGAAACACCATATATTTT. It yields the protein CASTDGMTGNTIYF.

This chain uses TRBV10-3 with TRBJ1-5, with D perhaps TRBD1 (5 bases). Germline V gene lookup returns CDR1 ENHRY and CDR2 SYGVKD. The CDR3 extends over 13 amino acids. The V end lost 1 base, the J end lost 7 bases, and 8 bases lay between the germline ends. The CDR3 nucleotides are TGTGCCATCAGTGAGTTAAGGGACCAGCCCCAGCATTTT. Amino acid sequence: CAISELRDQPQHF.

The count of this clonotype is one. One end of the junction varies from germline; a read error may be responsible. The chain couples TRBV6-4 to TRBJ1-2; 7 nucleotides align to TRBD1. Germline V gene lookup returns CDR1 MRHNA and CDR2 SNTAGT. This CDR3 comprises 15 residues. CDR3 sequence reads: CASSDSPTGAYGDTF. In nucleotides, the CDR3 is TGTGCCAGCAGTGATTCCCCTACAGGGGCCTATGGCGACACCTTC.

The chain links TRBV6-1 to TRBJ2-2, with D hard to call. V lost 3 bases to trimming and J lost 5 bases, with 7 bases between them. The germline V gene has CDR1 MNHNS and CDR2 SASEGT. The length of the CDR3 is 13 residues. The CDR3 reads CASSEGGTGELFF. As DNA, the CDR3 is TGTGCCAGCAGTGAGGGTGGGACCGGGGAGCTGTTTTTT.

The gene calls are TRBV10-3 and TRBJ1-3; 11 bases are shared with TRBD1. The CDR3 is made up of 14 amino acids. The germline V gene encodes CDR1 ENHRY and CDR2 SYGVKD. The J segment lost 5 bases and the V segment lost 6 bases, leaving 3 bases of the junction unmatched. The CDR3 DNA reads as TGTGCCATCAGGGGGGACAGGGGGAGAAACACCATATATTTT. As protein: CAIRGDRGRNTIYF.

This clonotype occurred once. The chain recombines TRBV10-1 with TRBJ1-1, with D uncertain. The ends were cut back, 3 bases at V and 1 base at J, with 6 bases in the middle. The CDR3 totals 13 residues. CDR1 WNHNN and CDR2 SYGVQD come from the germline V gene (reference sequence). In DNA, the CDR3 is TGCGCCAGCAGTGACACCGGGAACACTGAAGCTTTCTTT. This sequence encodes CASSDTGNTEAFF.

V is TRBV29-1 and J is TRBJ2-5, with D unclear. There are 12 residues in the CDR3. From germline, CDR1 is SQVTM and CDR2 ANQGSEA. Between the trimmed V and J ends, which lost 3 bases and 7 bases, there was a span of 12 bases. The CDR3 region is CSVDAALGTQYF. In nucleotides, the CDR3 is TGCAGCGTTGATGCAGCACTGGGGACCCAGTACTTC.

The chain has TRBV20-1 and TRBJ2-1, with D maybe TRBD1 (5 bases). Germline V CDR1 and CDR2: DFQATT, SNEGSKA (reference sequence). The CDR3 length is 14 residues. The V end lost 6 bases, the J end lost 4 bases, and 16 bases lay between the germline ends. The CDR3 protein is CSAKETVAYNEQFF. CDR3 coding DNA: TGCAGTGCCAAAGAGACAGTCGCATACAATGAGCAGTTCTTC.

This chain uses TRBV6-1 with TRBJ2-7; TRBD2 matches at 13 bases. J gave up 5 bases and V 6 bases, and 1 base lay outside the gene matches. This CDR3 has 13 residues. CDR1 is MNHNS, CDR2 SASEGT, per germline. CDR3 residues: CASRGLAGDEQYV. In nucleotides, the CDR3 is TGTGCCAGCAGAGGACTAGCGGGGGACGAGCAGTACGTC.

The chain joins TRBV4-2 to TRBJ1-4; 9 bases align to TRBD1. The trim removed 1 base at V and 4 bases at J, leaving 13 bases unmatched. The CDR3 extends over 19 amino acids. Germline V gene lookup returns CDR1 LGHNA and CDR2 YNFKEQ. The CDR3: CASSQVDLYADRGNEKLFF. For the CDR3, the DNA is TGTGCCAGCAGCCAAGTCGACCTATACGCGGACAGGGGTAATGAAAAACTGTTTTTT.

The chain carries TRBV7-9 and TRBJ2-1; D is unresolved. CDR3 length equals 12 residues. V was pared by 3 bases and J by 6 bases, with 6 bases between. The germline V gene encodes CDR1 SEHNR and CDR2 FQNEAQ (reference sequence). The CDR3 region is CASSLGSNEQFF. CDR3 DNA: TGTGCCAGCAGCTTGGGTAGCAATGAGCAGTTCTTC.

CDR3 residues: CASSLRGRGSYGYTF. In DNA, the CDR3 is TGCGCCAGCAGCCTAAGGGGGAGGGGGTCATATGGCTACACCTTC. This chain joins TRBV4-1 and TRBJ1-2; weak D call: TRBD1 (6 bases). Trimming removed 4 bases at V and 5 bases at J, with 17 bases between. Germline CDR1 MGHRA, CDR2 YSYEKL. The CDR3 is 15 amino acids.

This clonotype was counted between two and nine times. This rearrangement joins TRBV10-1 to TRBJ1-1; tentative D call: TRBD1 (5 bases). The germline V gene encodes CDR1 WNHNN and CDR2 SYGVQD (reference sequence). CDR3 size: 15 residues. Trimming took 5 bases from V and 1 from J, leaving 14 bases between them. The CDR3 loop is CASSPAGTGNTEAFF. As DNA, the CDR3 is TGCGCCAGCAGTCCTGCCGGGACGGGGAACACTGAAGCTTTCTTT.

J is TRBJ2-7 and V is TRBV13; D call uncertain. Germline lookup yields CDR1 PRHDT and CDR2 FYEKMQ (reference sequence). V lost 7 bases, J lost 4 bases, and 20 bases lay in between. CDR3 length equals 15 residues. The CDR3 protein is CASTLTPGAAYEQYF. The CDR3 DNA sequence: TGTGCCAGCACCTTGACTCCAGGCGCGGCATACGAGCAGTACTTC.

This clonotype was found a few times. The rearrangement links TRBV10-3 to TRBJ1-3, with TRBD1 as a possible D gene (6 bases). Per the germline V gene, CDR1 is ENHRY and CDR2 is SYGVKD. V was cut by 6 bases and J by 7 bases, with 16 bases left in between. CDR3 length: 14 amino acids. The CDR3 here is CAIRDSHPHNTIYF. CDR3 in DNA: TGTGCCATCAGGGACAGCCACCCCCATAACACCATATATTTT.

The chain is built from TRBV12-3 or TRBV12-4 and TRBJ1-3; no reliable D call. The CDR3 loop spans 12 amino acids. V lost 4 bases and J 7 bases, leaving 8 bases between the germline ends. The CDR3 reads CASSSSMNTIYF. Here the CDR3 DNA reads TGTGCCAGCAGTTCCAGTATGAACACCATATATTTT.

For this clonotype: A junction end diverges from the germline sequence, so it may reflect a read error. CDR3 region: CAISENSLSNQPQHF. CDR3 DNA sequence: TGTGCCATCAGTGAAAACAGTCTAAGCAATCAGCCCCAGCATTTT. The V gene is TRBV2, the J gene TRBJ1-5; D not certain. The CDR3 covers 15 residues. Looked up from germline, CDR1 is SNHLY and CDR2 is FYNNEI.

CDR3 sequence (DNA): TGCGCCAGCAGCCGGGGGGCCGGGACAGATACGCAGTATTTT. Translation: CASSRGAGTDTQYF. V and J are TRBV5-1 and TRBJ2-3; the D gene is possibly TRBD2 (7 bases). Per germline, CDR1 SGHRS and CDR2 YFSETQ. There are 14 residues in the CDR3. The ends were cut back, 4 bases at V and 3 bases at J, with 12 bases in the middle.

V gene TRBV2 combines with J gene TRBJ1-3, with unresolved D. Germline loops: CDR1 SNHLY, CDR2 FYNNEI. Trimming took off 6 bases at V and 0 bases at J, with 9 bases between the two ends. CDR3 length: 14 amino acids. CDR3 sequence reads: CASRSQSSGNTIYF. DNA for the CDR3: TGTGCCAGCAGGTCCCAGAGCTCTGGAAACACCATATATTTT.